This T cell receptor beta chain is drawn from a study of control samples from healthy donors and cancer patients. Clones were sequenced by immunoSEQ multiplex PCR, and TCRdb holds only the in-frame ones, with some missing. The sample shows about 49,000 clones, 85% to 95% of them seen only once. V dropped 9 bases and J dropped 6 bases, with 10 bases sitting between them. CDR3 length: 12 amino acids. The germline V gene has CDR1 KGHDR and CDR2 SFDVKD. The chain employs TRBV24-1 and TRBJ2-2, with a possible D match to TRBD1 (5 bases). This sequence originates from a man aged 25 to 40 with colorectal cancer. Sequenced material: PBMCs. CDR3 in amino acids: CATAGYAGELFF. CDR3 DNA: TGTGCCACCGCAGGGTATGCCGGGGAGCTGTTTTTT.